These T cell receptor beta chains were read from a single sample in a study of T-cell memory formation after mild COVID-19. TCRdb redid the calling of the 5' RACE reads with MiXCR, one entry per CDR3 protein. The sample includes hundreds of thousands of distinct CDR3 sequences, 25% to 30% of them seen just once. The sequencing sample was made of PBMCs or a T cell subset sorted from them (not recorded which). All receptors come from an adult woman who had mild COVID-19 (a few samples of this study predate the infection). Cell type and time point are not known. CDR3s include the opening cysteine and the closing phenylalanine or tryptophan. The D gene is left open where the match is weak. Clone size, where shown, is once, few, many, or a class for clones that have expanded.

d_gene: NA
j_gene: TRBJ2-1
v_gene: TRBV5-4
abundance: NA
CDR3aa: CASSPMDYQYNEQFF
CDR3nt: TGTGCCAGCAGCCCGATGGACTATCAGTACAATGAGCAGTTCTTC

d_gene: NA
j_gene: TRBJ2-3
v_gene: TRBV2
abundance: NA
CDR3aa: CASIVVEGNTQYF
CDR3nt: TGTGCCAGTATTGTAGTGGAGGGAAATACGCAGTATTTT

d_gene: NA
j_gene: TRBJ2-1
v_gene: TRBV5-1
abundance: few
CDR3aa: CASLDLNEQFF
CDR3nt: TGCGCCAGCCTTGATCTCAATGAGCAGTTCTTC

d_gene: NA
j_gene: TRBJ2-1
v_gene: TRBV7-9
abundance: NA
CDR3aa: CASSLGRDGGEQFF
CDR3nt: TGTGCCAGCAGCTTAGGCCGGGACGGAGGGGAGCAGTTCTTC

d_gene: TRBD2
j_gene: TRBJ2-1
v_gene: TRBV5-1
abundance: NA
CDR3aa: CASSTSPLAGPYNEQFF
CDR3nt: TGCGCCAGCAGCACCTCCCCACTAGCGGGTCCCTACAATGAGCAGTTCTTC

d_gene: NA
j_gene: TRBJ1-2
v_gene: TRBV30
abundance: NA
CDR3aa: CAWSVRLGAGDYGYTF
CDR3nt: TGTGCCTGGAGTGTACGGTTGGGGGCAGGCGACTATGGCTACACCTTC

d_gene: TRBD1
j_gene: TRBJ2-3
v_gene: TRBV24-1
abundance: many
CDR3aa: CATSDAGTGWDTQYF
CDR3nt: TGTGCCACCAGTGATGCCGGGACAGGGTGGGATACGCAGTATTTT

d_gene: NA
j_gene: TRBJ2-7
v_gene: TRBV12-3/TRBV12-4
abundance: few
CDR3aa: CASTQGYATEQYF
CDR3nt: TGTGCCAGTACTCAGGGTTACGCGACCGAGCAGTACTTC

d_gene: TRBD2
j_gene: TRBJ2-7
v_gene: TRBV12-3/TRBV12-4
abundance: few
CDR3aa: CASGSGRLGEQYF
CDR3nt: TGTGCCAGCGGAAGCGGGAGGTTGGGCGAGCAGTACTTC

d_gene: NA
j_gene: TRBJ2-5
v_gene: TRBV2
abundance: NA
CDR3aa: CASSGWGEEETQYF
CDR3nt: TGTGCCAGCAGTGGGTGGGGAGAGGAAGAGACCCAGTACTTC

d_gene: NA
j_gene: TRBJ2-6
v_gene: TRBV7-3
abundance: NA
CDR3aa: CASSPSGAPGANVLTF
CDR3nt: TGTGCCAGCTCGCCGTCGGGGGCCCCAGGGGCCAACGTCCTGACTTTC

d_gene: TRBD1
j_gene: TRBJ2-7
v_gene: TRBV15
abundance: many
CDR3aa: CATSRGRDSYEQYF
CDR3nt: TGTGCCACCAGCAGAGGCCGGGACAGTTACGAGCAGTACTTC

d_gene: NA
j_gene: TRBJ1-6
v_gene: TRBV5-1
abundance: many
CDR3aa: CASSLAAGNTSPLHF
CDR3nt: TGCGCCAGCAGCTTGGCGGCAGGGAATACTTCACCCCTCCACTTT

d_gene: NA
j_gene: TRBJ1-2
v_gene: TRBV20-1
abundance: few
CDR3aa: CSASNGGYNYGYTF
CDR3nt: TGCAGTGCTAGTAATGGGGGTTATAACTATGGCTACACCTTC

d_gene: TRBD1
j_gene: TRBJ2-7
v_gene: TRBV12-3/TRBV12-4
abundance: few
CDR3aa: CASGISWTGISYEQYF
CDR3nt: TGTGCCAGCGGAATAAGCTGGACAGGGATCTCCTACGAGCAGTACTTC

d_gene: TRBD2
j_gene: TRBJ2-5
v_gene: TRBV5-1
abundance: NA
CDR3aa: CASSSLFSGAKETQYF
CDR3nt: TGCGCCAGCAGCTCCCTGTTTAGCGGGGCTAAAGAGACCCAGTACTTC

d_gene: NA
j_gene: TRBJ1-1
v_gene: TRBV5-6
abundance: NA
CDR3aa: CASRIGTDTEAFF
CDR3nt: TGTGCCAGCAGAATCGGTACGGACACTGAAGCTTTCTTT

d_gene: TRBD1
j_gene: TRBJ2-7
v_gene: TRBV5-1
abundance: NA
CDR3aa: CASSLERTGSSYEQYF
CDR3nt: TGCGCCAGCAGCTTGGAGCGGACAGGTTCTTCCTACGAGCAGTACTTC

d_gene: TRBD1
j_gene: TRBJ2-1
v_gene: TRBV19
abundance: NA
CDR3aa: CASALTGVSYNEQFF
CDR3nt: TGTGCCAGTGCCCTAACAGGGGTCAGCTACAATGAGCAGTTCTTC

d_gene: NA
j_gene: TRBJ2-7
v_gene: TRBV12-3/TRBV12-4
abundance: many
CDR3aa: CASSFAYEQYF
CDR3nt: TGTGCCAGCAGCTTTGCCTACGAGCAGTACTTC

d_gene: NA
j_gene: TRBJ1-2
v_gene: TRBV9
abundance: once
CDR3aa: CASSVYQGPYGYTF
CDR3nt: TGTGCCAGCAGCGTATATCAGGGGCCCTATGGCTACACCTTC

d_gene: NA
j_gene: TRBJ2-7
v_gene: TRBV12-3/TRBV12-4
abundance: few
CDR3aa: CASSSSSGSSYEQYF
CDR3nt: TGTGCCAGCAGTTCCAGTAGCGGTTCATCCTACGAGCAGTACTTC

d_gene: NA
j_gene: TRBJ2-3
v_gene: TRBV7-9
abundance: NA
CDR3aa: CASSSPVGAADTQYF
CDR3nt: TGTGCCAGCAGCTCACCGGTGGGGGCGGCAGATACGCAGTATTTT

d_gene: TRBD2
j_gene: TRBJ2-5
v_gene: TRBV7-6
abundance: few
CDR3aa: CASSLGEGTQYF
CDR3nt: TGTGCCAGCAGCTTAGGGGAGGGGACCCAGTACTTC

d_gene: NA
j_gene: TRBJ2-1
v_gene: TRBV5-1
abundance: many
CDR3aa: CASSLGSYNEQFF
CDR3nt: TGCGCCAGCAGCTTGGGGTCCTACAATGAGCAGTTCTTC

d_gene: NA
j_gene: TRBJ2-3
v_gene: TRBV20-1
abundance: NA
CDR3aa: CSVIPVRWGDTQYF
CDR3nt: TGCAGTGTTATACCCGTGCGGTGGGGAGATACGCAGTATTTT

d_gene: NA
j_gene: TRBJ2-7
v_gene: TRBV5-1
abundance: few
CDR3aa: CASSLVSLSSYEQYF
CDR3nt: TGCGCCAGCAGCTTGGTCAGCCTGAGCTCCTACGAGCAGTACTTC

d_gene: NA
j_gene: TRBJ2-1
v_gene: TRBV6-5
abundance: NA
CDR3aa: CASGGYNEQFF
CDR3nt: TGTGCCAGTGGGGGCTACAATGAGCAGTTCTTC

d_gene: NA
j_gene: TRBJ2-3
v_gene: TRBV6-5
abundance: NA
CDR3aa: CASSYRTNTDTQYF
CDR3nt: TGTGCCAGCAGTTACCGGACTAACACAGATACGCAGTATTTT

d_gene: NA
j_gene: TRBJ2-4
v_gene: TRBV24-1
abundance: few
CDR3aa: CATLKPKGLAKNIQYF
CDR3nt: TGTGCCACGCTAAAGCCGAAGGGACTAGCCAAAAACATTCAGTACTTC

d_gene: NA
j_gene: TRBJ2-7
v_gene: TRBV18
abundance: NA
CDR3aa: CASSLGIYEQYF
CDR3nt: TGTGCCAGCTCTCTCGGCATCTACGAGCAGTACTTC

d_gene: TRBD1
j_gene: TRBJ1-2
v_gene: TRBV12-3/TRBV12-4
abundance: NA
CDR3aa: CASSRSGGFYYGYTF
CDR3nt: TGTGCCAGCAGCCGATCAGGGGGCTTTTACTATGGCTACACCTTC

d_gene: NA
j_gene: TRBJ1-5
v_gene: TRBV5-1
abundance: NA
CDR3aa: CASSLGEVAGPQHF
CDR3nt: TGCGCCAGCAGCTTGGGGGAGGTTGCCGGGCCCCAGCATTTT

d_gene: NA
j_gene: TRBJ2-1
v_gene: TRBV20-1
abundance: NA
CDR3aa: CSARVSAPNEQFF
CDR3nt: TGCAGTGCTAGAGTGTCGGCACCCAATGAGCAGTTCTTC

d_gene: NA
j_gene: TRBJ2-7
v_gene: TRBV7-2
abundance: few
CDR3aa: CASRTTGTGYEQYF
CDR3nt: TGTGCCAGCAGGACCACAGGGACTGGATACGAGCAGTACTTC

d_gene: NA
j_gene: TRBJ1-5
v_gene: TRBV12-3/TRBV12-4
abundance: few
CDR3aa: CASSLGVIQPQHF
CDR3nt: TGTGCCAGCAGTTTGGGGGTAATTCAGCCCCAGCATTTT

d_gene: TRBD1
j_gene: TRBJ1-1
v_gene: TRBV20-1
abundance: NA
CDR3aa: CSSHRGQPGEAFF
CDR3nt: TGCAGTTCTCACCGGGGACAGCCGGGGGAAGCTTTCTTT

d_gene: TRBD1
j_gene: TRBJ2-7
v_gene: TRBV12-3/TRBV12-4
abundance: many
CDR3aa: CASSPGTGGEQYF
CDR3nt: TGTGCCAGCAGCCCCGGGACAGGGGGCGAGCAGTACTTC

d_gene: TRBD2
j_gene: TRBJ2-7
v_gene: TRBV7-3
abundance: few
CDR3aa: CASSYSGTSGNHEQYF
CDR3nt: TGTGCCAGCAGCTACTCCGGGACTAGCGGGAATCACGAGCAGTACTTC

d_gene: TRBD2
j_gene: TRBJ2-5
v_gene: TRBV7-9
abundance: NA
CDR3aa: CASSLVTAGQETQYF
CDR3nt: TGTGCCAGCAGCTTAGTCACAGCGGGGCAAGAGACCCAGTACTTC

d_gene: TRBD1
j_gene: TRBJ2-7
v_gene: TRBV5-6
abundance: few
CDR3aa: CASSFSGTGVSYEQYF
CDR3nt: TGTGCCAGCAGCTTCTCCGGGACAGGAGTCTCCTACGAGCAGTACTTC

d_gene: NA
j_gene: TRBJ1-3
v_gene: TRBV12-3/TRBV12-4
abundance: few
CDR3aa: CASSLRTQLGNTIYF
CDR3nt: TGTGCCAGCAGTTTACGGACACAGCTCGGAAACACCATATATTTT

d_gene: TRBD1
j_gene: TRBJ2-5
v_gene: TRBV4-1
abundance: NA
CDR3aa: CASSRTLTPGTGEETQYF
CDR3nt: TGCGCCAGCAGCCGGACTCTAACACCCGGGACAGGGGAAGAGACCCAGTACTTC

d_gene: NA
j_gene: TRBJ2-7
v_gene: TRBV10-2
abundance: once
CDR3aa: CASSESLGISSYEQYF
CDR3nt: TGCGCCAGCAGTGAGTCTTTAGGGATTAGCTCCTACGAGCAGTACTTC

d_gene: TRBD2
j_gene: TRBJ2-1
v_gene: TRBV6-2/TRBV6-3
abundance: NA
CDR3aa: CASSYWREPGEQFF
CDR3nt: TGTGCCAGCAGTTACTGGCGGGAGCCCGGTGAGCAGTTCTTC

d_gene: TRBD1
j_gene: TRBJ2-2
v_gene: TRBV20-1
abundance: few
CDR3aa: CSASGRQGGNTGELFF
CDR3nt: TGCAGTGCTAGCGGAAGACAGGGCGGGAACACCGGGGAGCTGTTTTTT

d_gene: NA
j_gene: TRBJ2-3
v_gene: TRBV4-3
abundance: few
CDR3aa: CASSQLTLRAQYF
CDR3nt: TGCGCCAGCAGCCAACTCACTCTCCGGGCGCAGTATTTT

d_gene: NA
j_gene: TRBJ2-7
v_gene: TRBV27
abundance: NA
CDR3aa: CASSLTRGQTYEQYF
CDR3nt: TGTGCCAGCAGTTTAACGAGGGGACAAACCTACGAGCAGTACTTC

d_gene: TRBD2
j_gene: TRBJ2-3
v_gene: TRBV7-2
abundance: few
CDR3aa: CASSLDGLAGTTVADTQYF
CDR3nt: TGTGCCAGCAGCTTAGATGGTCTAGCGGGAACCACCGTCGCAGATACGCAGTATTTT

d_gene: NA
j_gene: TRBJ2-7
v_gene: TRBV2
abundance: few
CDR3aa: CASSLTNEQYF
CDR3nt: TGTGCCAGCAGCCTCACTAACGAGCAGTACTTC

d_gene: NA
j_gene: TRBJ1-2
v_gene: TRBV29-1
abundance: NA
CDR3aa: CSVAPLGRNYGYTF
CDR3nt: TGCAGCGTTGCCCCCCTGGGACGGAACTATGGCTACACCTTC